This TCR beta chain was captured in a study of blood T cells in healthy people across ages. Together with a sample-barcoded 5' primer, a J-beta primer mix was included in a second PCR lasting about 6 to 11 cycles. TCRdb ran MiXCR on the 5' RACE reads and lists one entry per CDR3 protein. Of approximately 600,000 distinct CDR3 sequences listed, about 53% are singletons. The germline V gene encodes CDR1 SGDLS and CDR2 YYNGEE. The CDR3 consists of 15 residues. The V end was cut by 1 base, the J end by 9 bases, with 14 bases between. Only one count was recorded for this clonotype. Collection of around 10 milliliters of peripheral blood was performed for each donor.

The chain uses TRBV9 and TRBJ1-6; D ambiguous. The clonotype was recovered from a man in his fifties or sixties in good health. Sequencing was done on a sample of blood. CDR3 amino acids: CASSVTPGAFSPLHF. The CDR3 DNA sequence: TGTGCCAGCAGCGTAACTCCGGGCGCCTTTTCACCCCTCCACTTT.